The 6 T cell receptor beta chains given below trace back to one sample, sequenced in a study of cytomegalovirus exposure and HLA in healthy donors. The PCR employed 60 Vbeta primers together with 13 Jbeta primers. Clones were read by immunoSEQ multiplex PCR, and TCRdb kept only the in-frame ones, dropping some. The sample yields about 190,000 clones, 75% to 90% seen once. The sequenced material came from PBMCs. The receptors were gathered from a man younger than 45 in good health and CMV-seronegative.

The V gene is TRBV7-2, the J gene TRBJ2-5; no clear D. This CDR3 has 15 amino acids. Germline CDR1 reads SGHTA; CDR2 reads FQGNSA. V was clipped by 1 base and J by 4 bases, with 13 bases between them. CDR3 protein: CASSLVVEFGETQYF. The CDR3, as DNA: TGTGCCAGCAGCTTAGTAGTAGAATTTGGAGAGACCCAGTACTTC. Full variable domain (missing parts from reference TRBV7-2 and TRBJ2-5): GAGVSQSPSNKVTEKGKDVELRCDPISGHTALYWYRQSLGQGLEFLIYFQGNSAPDKSGLPSDRFSAERTGGSVSTLTIQRTQQEDSAVYLCASSLVVEFGETQYFGPGTRLLVL.

This clone was found once. The CDR3 loop reads CASTKDRGANYGYTF. Here the CDR3 DNA reads TGTGCCAGCACCAAAGACAGGGGCGCGAACTATGGCTACACCTTC. The V gene is TRBV2, the J gene TRBJ1-2; the match to TRBD1 covers 8 bases. The germline V gene has CDR1 SNHLY and CDR2 FYNNEI. This CDR3 is 15 amino acids long. With 7 bases clipped from V and 2 bases from J, the junction kept 9 bases outside the gene matches.

For this clone: Compared with germline, one end of the junction differs, possibly owing to a read error. V is TRBV5-1 and J is TRBJ2-3; tentative D call: TRBD1 (6 bases). CDR3 length equals 15 residues. Germline assignment: CDR1 SGHRS and CDR2 YFSETQ. The chain's CDR3 is CASSLWGPGTDTQYF. In DNA form, the CDR3 reads TGCGCCAGCAGCCTTTGGGGGCCCGGCACCGATACGCAGTATTTT.

The J gene is TRBJ1-2, the V gene TRBV7-9; D gene ambiguous. CDR1 and CDR2 from the germline V gene are SEHNR and FQNEAQ (reference sequence). The CDR3 loop spans 13 amino acids. V gave up 5 bases and J gave up 4 bases, with 11 bases separating them. CDR3 nucleotides: TGTGCCAGCAGCCAGACCGCAGGCTATGGCTACACCTTC. Protein: CASSQTAGYGYTF. Full variable domain (outside the CDR3, taken from reference TRBV7-9 and TRBJ1-2): DTGVSQNPRHKITKRGQNVTFRCDPISEHNRLYWYRQTLGQGPEFLTYFQNEAQLEKSRLLSDRFSAERPKGSFSTLEIQRTEQGDSAMYLCASSQTAGYGYTFGSGTRLTVV.

This chain links TRBV5-6 with TRBJ2-4; TRBD2 aligns across 9 bases. This CDR3 comprises 16 residues. V shed 3 bases and J 6 bases; nucleotides not matched to a gene: 10. Germline loops: CDR1 SGHDT, CDR2 YYEEEE. The CDR3 loop is CASSSLGGGARNIQYF. The CDR3 DNA is TGTGCCAGCAGCTCACTGGGCGGGGGGGCGCGAAACATTCAGTACTTC.

The chain is built from TRBV27 and TRBJ1-2; 9 bases map to TRBD1. J gave up 8 bases and V 5 bases, and 12 bases lay outside the gene matches. The germline V gene has CDR1 MNHEY and CDR2 SMNVEV (reference sequence). There are 15 residues in the CDR3. The CDR3 DNA sequence: TGTGCCAGCAGTCGGAGGACAGGGGCCTTTGAAGGCTACACCTTC. Protein: CASSRRTGAFEGYTF.